Following are 22 T cell receptor beta chains from one sample sequenced in a study of beta chain features in type 1 diabetes. These TCRs' antigens remain unknown. Whole-study results and caveats: Shorter TCRB CDR3s, moderately but significantly so, were found in Type 1 diabetes patients in all four CD4+ subsets.

Expressed TCRB transcripts were sequenced after all isolated RNA was converted to cDNA. Clones were sequenced by immunoSEQ multiplex PCR, and TCRdb holds only the in-frame ones, with some missing. The sample shows around 140,000 clones, 7% to 10% of them seen only once. The sample taken for sequencing was central memory CD4+ T cells from blood. The receptors originated from a man younger than 45 with type 1 diabetes.

The V and J genes are TRBV15 and TRBJ1-1; tentatively, D is TRBD1 (5 bases). The CDR3 has 14 residues. Germline CDR1 reads LNHNV; CDR2 reads YYDKDF (reference sequence). Trimming removed 0 bases from V and 4 bases from J, with 9 bases in between. CDR3 in DNA: TGTGCCACCAGCAGAGAAATGGGGGGCACTGAAGCTTTCTTT. Translating gives CATSREMGGTEAFF.

The rearrangement uses TRBV7-9 and TRBJ2-4; TRBD2 agrees at 8 bases. The CDR3 runs to 14 residues. Germline V CDR1 and CDR2: SEHNR, FQNEAQ (reference sequence). J was trimmed by 7 bases and V by 5 bases; bases with no gene match: 7. CDR3 sequence: CASSPGGAENIQYF. Written as DNA, the CDR3 is TGTGCCAGCAGCCCCGGGGGGGCCGAGAACATTCAGTACTTC. The full variable domain, in which reference TRBV7-9 and TRBJ2-4 provide the parts outside the CDR3, is DTGVSQNPRHKITKRGQNVTFRCDPISEHNRLYWYRQTLGQGPEFLTYFQNEAQLEKSRLLSDRFSAERPKGSFSTLEIQRTEQGDSAMYLCASSPGGAENIQYFGAGTRLSVL.

This clone was seen a few times. The chain carries TRBV18 and TRBJ2-3; D might be TRBD2 (6 bases). The V end was cut by 6 bases, the J end by 2 bases, with 12 bases between. Germline loops: CDR1 KGHSH, CDR2 LQKENI. The CDR3 spans 14 residues. For the CDR3, the DNA is TGTGCCAGCTCCCCGCGGGGATACACAGATACGCAGTATTTT. As protein: CASSPRGYTDTQYF. The full variable domain, its missing parts supplied by reference TRBV18 and TRBJ2-3, is NAGVMQNPRHLVRRRGQEARLRCSPMKGHSHVYWYRQLPEEGLKFMVYLQKENIIDESGMPKERFSAEFPKEGPSILRIQQVVRGDSAAYFCASSPRGYTDTQYFGPGTRLTVL.

This chain uses TRBV7-3 with TRBJ2-2; D possibly corresponds to TRBD2 (5 bases). Germline V gene lookup returns CDR1 SGHTA and CDR2 FQGTGA. V was trimmed by 3 bases and J by 1 base, leaving 6 bases between them. The CDR3 totals 14 residues. CDR3 protein: CASSLGRNTGELFF. As DNA, the CDR3 is TGTGCCAGCAGCTTGGGGAGGAACACCGGGGAGCTGTTTTTT.

J is TRBJ2-6 and V is TRBV25-1; maybe TRBD1 (6 bases). The CDR3 loop spans 17 amino acids. Germline V gives CDR1 MGHDK, CDR2 SYGVNS. With 4 bases removed from V and 0 bases from J, the gap between germline ends came to 13 bases. Here the CDR3 DNA reads TGTGCCAGCAGTGCGTCTTTGGGGGCCTCTGGGGCCAACGTCCTGACTTTC. Translation gives CASSASLGASGANVLTF. The variable domain in full, completed from reference TRBV25-1 and TRBJ2-6, reads EADIYQTPRYLVIGTGKKITLECSQTMGHDKMYWYQQDPGMELHLIHYSYGVNSTEKGDLSSESTVSRIRTEHFPLTLESARPSHTSQYLCASSASLGASGANVLTFGAGSRLTVL.

There are a few counts of this clone. The chain couples TRBV10-3 to TRBJ1-2; a weak D match, TRBD1 (5 bases). This CDR3 is built from 14 residues. Germline CDR1 ENHRY, CDR2 SYGVKD. Trimming removed 5 bases from V and 3 bases from J, with 13 bases in between. Here the CDR3 DNA reads TGTGCCATCAGTCCCTCCGGGGGACACTATGGCTACACCTTC. It is translated as CAISPSGGHYGYTF.

This clone showed up just a few times. The V gene is TRBV9, the J gene TRBJ2-1; 10 bases align to TRBD2. Germline CDR1 SGDLS, CDR2 YYNGEE. J gave up 0 bases and V 0 bases, and 6 bases lay outside the gene matches. The CDR3 is 18 residues long. In nucleotides, the CDR3 is TGTGCCAGCAGCGTAGAAGGTAGCGGGGGGAGCTCCTACAATGAGCAGTTCTTC. As protein: CASSVEGSGGSSYNEQFF.

In its sample, this clone was seen a few times. The gene calls are TRBV7-3 and TRBJ1-2, with D maybe TRBD1 (6 bases). V lost 3 bases and J lost 5, with 16 bases in between. CDR3 size: 15 residues. In germline, CDR1 is SGHTA, CDR2 FQGTGA. CDR3 nucleotide sequence: TGTGCCAGCAGCTTGAGTGGGGGGGCTCGGTATGGCTACACCTTC. This codes for CASSLSGGARYGYTF.

The genes are TRBV2 and TRBJ1-5; no definite D call. CDR1 is SNHLY, CDR2 FYNNEI, per germline. V was trimmed by 6 bases and J by 6 bases, leaving 12 bases between them. This CDR3 spans 13 amino acids. The CDR3 region is CASSQDSGQPQHF. CDR3 bases: TGTGCCAGCAGCCAGGACTCGGGTCAGCCCCAGCATTTT.

About this clone itself: Mismatch with germline at one junction end may stem from a read error. The V and J genes are TRBV30 and TRBJ2-7; no firm D call. Germline V gene sequence: CDR1 GTSNPN, CDR2 SVGIG (reference sequence). The CDR3 length is 13 residues. CDR3: CAWSVPHSHEQYF. The CDR3 DNA sequence: TGTGCCTGGAGTGTGCCGCACTCCCACGAGCAGTACTTC.

This clone was observed a handful of times. The V gene is TRBV2, the J gene TRBJ2-1, with D tentatively TRBD2 (5 bases). Germline V gene data show CDR1 as SNHLY and CDR2 as FYNNEI. Trimming pared 8 bases from V and 4 bases from J, leaving 15 bases between. CDR3 length: 14 residues. CDR3 sequence reads: CASSWLAGYNEQFF. For the CDR3, the DNA is TGTGCCAGCTCCTGGCTAGCAGGTTACAATGAGCAGTTCTTC. Filled out from reference TRBV2 and TRBJ2-1, the complete variable domain reads EPEVTQTPSHQVTQMGQEVILRCVPISNHLYFYWYRQILGQKVEFLVSFYNNEISEKSEIFDDQFSVERPDGSNFTLKIRSTKLEDSAMYFCASSWLAGYNEQFFGPGTRLTVL.

The chain links TRBV27 to TRBJ2-1, with 8 bases lining up with TRBD2. J lost 4 bases, V lost 4 bases, and 9 bases had no gene match. The CDR3 covers 16 residues. In germline, CDR1 is MNHEY, CDR2 SMNVEV (reference sequence). In nucleotides, the CDR3 is TGTGCCAGCAGTTCGGTTCGACGGGGGGGTTACAATGAGCAGTTCTTC. Amino acid sequence: CASSSVRRGGYNEQFF.

There are a few counts of this clone. This chain links TRBV4-2 with TRBJ1-1, with TRBD1 identical over 9 bases. The CDR3 is 15 residues long. J was trimmed by 4 bases and V by 3 bases; bases with no gene match: 6. The germline V gene has CDR1 LGHNA and CDR2 YNFKEQ. The CDR3 coding sequence is TGTGCCAGCAGCCACCTGGGACAGGGAAGCACTGAAGCTTTCTTT. Translation: CASSHLGQGSTEAFF.

This chain connects TRBV6-5 to TRBJ1-2; 8 nucleotides line up with TRBD1. With V trimmed by 5 bases and J by 8 bases, 7 bases remained unmatched. Germline V lookup: CDR1 MNHEY, CDR2 SVGAGI. The CDR3 covers 13 residues. CDR3 region: CASSKDRGRGYTF. In DNA form, the CDR3 reads TGTGCCAGCAGTAAAGACAGGGGACGGGGCTACACCTTC.

This clone was observed at least ten times. The rearrangement uses TRBV14 and TRBJ2-1; 7 nucleotides align to TRBD2. This CDR3 is 15 amino acids long. The V gene's germline CDR1 is SGHDN and CDR2 FVKESK. Unmatched junction bases numbered 2, after V lost 3 bases and J lost 0 bases. Here the CDR3 DNA reads TGTGCCAGCAGCCAGGGGGGGAGCTCCTACAATGAGCAGTTCTTC. This encodes CASSQGGSSYNEQFF.

CDR3 DNA sequence: TGTGCCAGCAGCCCCGGCCCAGGGGATACGCAGTATTTT. Its translation: CASSPGPGDTQYF. V usage is TRBV7-3 and J usage is TRBJ2-3; weak D call: TRBD1 (5 bases). The germline gives CDR1 SGHTA, CDR2 FQGTGA. The CDR3 is made up of 13 amino acids. V gave up 5 bases and J gave up 6 bases, with 12 bases separating them.

This clone was picked up a small number of times. V is TRBV18 and J is TRBJ2-2, with D maybe TRBD1 (6 bases). Between the trimmed V and J ends, which lost 3 bases and 0 bases, there was a span of 11 bases. The CDR3 sequence is 16 residues long. CDR1 and CDR2 (germline): KGHSH, LQKENI. The CDR3 sequence is CASSPTGPPNTGELFF. CDR3 DNA sequence: TGTGCCAGCTCACCGACAGGACCCCCGAACACCGGGGAGCTGTTTTTT.

The J gene is TRBJ2-5, the V gene TRBV28; tentative D call: TRBD1 (5 bases). The CDR3 consists of 14 residues. Germline values: CDR1 MDHEN, CDR2 SYDVKM. Between the trimmed V and J ends, which lost 6 bases and 2 bases, there was a span of 13 bases. In DNA form, the CDR3 reads TGTGCCAGCAGCTCGCAGGGCTTACAAGAGACCCAGTACTTC. It translates to CASSSQGLQETQYF.

This clone was seen more than once but under ten times. The chain joins TRBV7-2 to TRBJ2-7; TRBD1 aligns across 8 bases. Germline CDR1 is SGHTA and CDR2 is FQGNSA. The CDR3 is made up of 14 amino acids. V lost 8 bases and J lost 0; bases outside the gene matches: 6. This CDR3 reads CASRRTGPSYEQYF. The CDR3 DNA is TGTGCCAGCCGACGGACAGGGCCCTCCTACGAGCAGTACTTC.

The CDR3 nucleotides are TGTGCCAGCAGCCAACTCCAGGGTCTTGAAGCTTTCTTT. Translation gives CASSQLQGLEAFF. The chain recombines TRBV6-1 with TRBJ1-1; D may be TRBD1 (5 bases). V shed 6 bases and J shed 7 bases, with 15 bases lying between them. CDR1 and CDR2 from the germline V gene are MNHNS and SASEGT. The CDR3 is 13 residues long.

The table lists this clone with a few counts. This chain uses TRBV7-2 with TRBJ1-4; possible D gene TRBD1, 5 bases. CDR1 is SGHTA, CDR2 FQGNSA, per germline. This CDR3 region has 14 residues. The ends were cut back, 1 base at V and 5 bases at J, with 8 bases in the middle. The CDR3 DNA reads as TGTGCCAGCAGCTTAGTTCAGGGCAATGAAAAACTGTTTTTT. Protein: CASSLVQGNEKLFF.

The chain carries TRBV2 and TRBJ1-6; TRBD1 agrees at 11 bases. V was pared by 8 bases and J by 14 bases, with 11 bases of the junction left unmatched. Germline V lookup: CDR1 SNHLY, CDR2 FYNNEI. The CDR3 is made up of 14 amino acids. The CDR3 nucleotides are TGTGCCAGCCACCCCGGGACAGGGGGAATCACCCTCCACTTT. It is translated as CASHPGTGGITLHF. Supplemented by reference TRBV2 and TRBJ1-6, the full variable domain reads EPEVTQTPSHQVTQMGQEVILRCVPISNHLYFYWYRQILGQKVEFLVSFYNNEISEKSEIFDDQFSVERPDGSNFTLKIRSTKLEDSAMYFCASHPGTGGITLHFGNGTRLTVT.